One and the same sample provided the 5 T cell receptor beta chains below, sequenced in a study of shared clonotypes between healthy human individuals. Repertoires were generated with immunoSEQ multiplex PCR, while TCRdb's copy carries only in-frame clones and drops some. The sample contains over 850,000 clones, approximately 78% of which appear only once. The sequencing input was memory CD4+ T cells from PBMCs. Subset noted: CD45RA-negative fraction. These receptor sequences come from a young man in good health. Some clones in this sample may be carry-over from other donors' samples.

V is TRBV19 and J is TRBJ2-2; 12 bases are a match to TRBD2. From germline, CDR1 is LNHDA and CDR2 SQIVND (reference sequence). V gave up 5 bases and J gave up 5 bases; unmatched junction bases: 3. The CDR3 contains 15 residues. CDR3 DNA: TGTGCCAGTAGTCGGACTAGCGGGGTAACCGGGGAGCTGTTTTTT. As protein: CASSRTSGVTGELFF.

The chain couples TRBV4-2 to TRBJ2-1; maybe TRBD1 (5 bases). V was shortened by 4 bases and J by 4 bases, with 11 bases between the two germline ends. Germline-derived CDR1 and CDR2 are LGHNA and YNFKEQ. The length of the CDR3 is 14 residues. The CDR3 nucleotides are TGTGCCAGCAGCCGAAAGGGGATGTACAATGAGCAGTTCTTC. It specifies CASSRKGMYNEQFF.

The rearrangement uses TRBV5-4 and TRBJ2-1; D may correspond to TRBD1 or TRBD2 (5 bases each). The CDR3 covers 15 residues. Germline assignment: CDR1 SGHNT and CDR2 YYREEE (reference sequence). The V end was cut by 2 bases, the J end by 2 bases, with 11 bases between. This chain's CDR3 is CASSFGEGTYNEQFF. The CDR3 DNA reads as TGTGCCAGCAGCTTTGGAGAGGGGACCTACAATGAGCAGTTCTTC.

CDR3 sequence: CASSLDGNLNTEAFF. The CDR3 DNA is TGCGCCAGCAGCTTGGATGGGAATCTGAACACTGAAGCTTTCTTT. The chain employs TRBV5-1 and TRBJ1-1; D gene unclear. The V gene lost 0 bases and the J gene lost 0 bases, with 9 bases spanning the gap. This CDR3 spans 15 amino acids. Germline loops: CDR1 SGHRS, CDR2 YFSETQ.

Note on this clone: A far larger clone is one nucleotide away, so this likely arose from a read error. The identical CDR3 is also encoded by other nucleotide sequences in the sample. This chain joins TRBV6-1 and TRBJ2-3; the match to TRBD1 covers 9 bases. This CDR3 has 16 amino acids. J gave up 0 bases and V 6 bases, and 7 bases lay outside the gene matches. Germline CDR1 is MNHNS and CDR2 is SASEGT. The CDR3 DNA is TGTGCCAGCAGCGAACGGACAGGGGATAGCACAGATACGCAGTATTTT. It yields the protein CASSERTGDSTDTQYF.